This T cell receptor (beta chain) was identified in a study of T cell responses to AZD1222 COVID-19 vaccine. Assay used: immunoSEQ multiplex PCR; TCRdb lists only in-frame clones, some missing. The data show about 150,000 clones, with roughly 90% seen just once and less than 3% held by the top ten. Whole-study results and caveats: After two AZD1222 doses, spike-specific TCR breadth and depth rose versus day 0.

Remarks on this clone: Its antigen is not identified.

Trimming removed 3 bases from V and 7 bases from J, with 15 bases in between. The V gene's germline CDR1 is MNHNS and CDR2 SASEGT. The CDR3 contains 14 residues. This rearrangement joins TRBV6-1 to TRBJ2-5; D is possibly TRBD1 (5 bases). Sequences were derived from peripheral blood, sampled on day 0 of AZD1222 vaccination. The clonotype was recovered from an adult in good health. The CDR3 loop reads CASSDNGRVGTQYF. The CDR3 DNA reads as TGTGCCAGCAGTGATAACGGCAGGGTAGGGACCCAGTACTTC.